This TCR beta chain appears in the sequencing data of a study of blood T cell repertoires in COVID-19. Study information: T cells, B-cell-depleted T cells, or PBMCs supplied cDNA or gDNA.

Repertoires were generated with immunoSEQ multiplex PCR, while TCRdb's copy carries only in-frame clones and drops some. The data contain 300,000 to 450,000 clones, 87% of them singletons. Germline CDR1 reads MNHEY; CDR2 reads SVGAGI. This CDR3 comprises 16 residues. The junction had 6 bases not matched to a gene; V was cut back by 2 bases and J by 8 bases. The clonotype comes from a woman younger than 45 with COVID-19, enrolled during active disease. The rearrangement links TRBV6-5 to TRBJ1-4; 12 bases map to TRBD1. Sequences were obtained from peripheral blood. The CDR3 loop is CASSYGTGGSFEKLFF. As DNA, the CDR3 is TGTGCCAGCAGTTACGGGACAGGGGGCTCCTTCGAAAAACTGTTTTTT.